A single sample gave rise to the 28 T cell receptor beta chains below, sequenced in a study of T cell responses to AZD1222 COVID-19 vaccine. Only in-frame clones appear in the TCRdb table, and some are missing; sequencing was by immunoSEQ multiplex PCR. Of fewer than 110,000 clones in the sample, 91% are singletons; the top ten hold less than 25%. Source: peripheral blood, taken on day 0 of AZD1222 vaccination. Receptors were obtained from an adult in good health.

V and J are TRBV10-1 and TRBJ1-3; no clear D gene. Per the germline V gene, CDR1 is WNHNN and CDR2 is SYGVQD (reference sequence). V lost 4 bases and J 0 bases, leaving 7 bases between the germline ends. The CDR3 contains 14 residues. The CDR3 loop reads CASSGTGSGNTIYF. CDR3 bases: TGCGCCAGCAGTGGGACTGGCTCTGGAAACACCATATATTTT.

This chain uses TRBV2 with TRBJ1-2; D remains unclear. This CDR3 spans 15 amino acids. Per germline, CDR1 SNHLY and CDR2 FYNNEI. V was trimmed by 8 bases and J by 1 base, leaving 17 bases between them. CDR3 residues: CASVRSYRHNYGYTF. The CDR3 DNA reads as TGTGCCAGCGTACGCTCATACAGACATAACTATGGCTACACCTTC.

The chain couples TRBV5-1 to TRBJ1-2, with 11 bases fitting TRBD1. The J segment lost 4 bases and the V segment lost 4 bases, leaving 12 bases of the junction unmatched. This CDR3 region has 17 residues. Looked up from germline, CDR1 is SGHRS and CDR2 is YFSETQ. Here the CDR3 DNA reads TGCGCCAGCAGCACGGGACAGGGGGGAAGAGGTAGCTATGGCTACACCTTC. Translated: CASSTGQGGRGSYGYTF.

The chain uses TRBV6-5 and TRBJ1-1, with 8 bases matching TRBD1. The CDR3 loop spans 12 amino acids. Germline CDR1 is MNHEY and CDR2 is SVGAGI. J lost 11 bases, V lost 8 bases, and 10 bases had no gene match. CDR3 bases: TGTGCCAGCGGCTCATCCCAGGGGGCGGCTTTCTTT. Its protein is CASGSSQGAAFF.

This clone has just one count. J is TRBJ1-2 and V is TRBV7-9, with no clear D. This CDR3 is built from 14 residues. Trimming took 2 bases from V and 0 from J, leaving 7 bases between them. CDR1 SEHNR and CDR2 FQNEAQ come from the germline V gene (reference sequence). The CDR3 coding sequence is TGTGCCAGCAGCTTAAATGATGCTAACTATGGCTACACCTTC. Encoded protein: CASSLNDANYGYTF.

The chain joins TRBV27 to TRBJ2-5, with D tentatively TRBD1 or TRBD2 (5 bases each). The CDR3 extends over 13 amino acids. V dropped 10 bases and J dropped 5 bases, with 17 bases sitting between them. CDR1 is MNHEY, CDR2 SMNVEV, per germline (reference sequence). CDR3 nucleotide sequence: TGTGCCACTTCTATGGGGGTTCGCGAGACCCAGTACTTC. Protein sequence: CATSMGVRETQYF.

This clone occurred many times. The chain employs TRBV7-2 and TRBJ2-5; D might be TRBD1 or TRBD2, each matching 5 bases. Trimming stripped 3 bases from V and 5 bases from J, with 13 bases between. CDR1 is SGHTA and CDR2 is FQGNSA in the germline V gene. The CDR3 extends over 14 amino acids. CDR3 sequence reads: CASSLPGPWETQYF. The CDR3 bases are TGTGCCAGCAGCTTGCCGGGACCATGGGAGACCCAGTACTTC.

CDR3 coding DNA: TGTGCCAGTAGTATCCACGGGCCCCCGCAGGTGGATACGCAGTATTTT. The encoded protein is CASSIHGPPQVDTQYF. The V gene is TRBV19, the J gene TRBJ2-3; D gene uncertain. In germline, CDR1 is LNHDA, CDR2 SQIVND (reference sequence). This CDR3 is built from 16 residues. V lost 3 bases, J lost 6 bases, and 19 bases lay in between.

The CDR3 nucleotides are TGTGCCAGCAGTCCTGCCGGCAATCAGCCCCAGCATTTT. This translates into CASSPAGNQPQHF. The chain is built from TRBV6-5 and TRBJ1-5; D uncertain. Germline values: CDR1 MNHEY, CDR2 SVGAGI. With 5 bases removed from V and 2 bases from J, the gap between germline ends came to 7 bases. The CDR3 covers 13 residues.

The chain carries TRBV10-1 and TRBJ2-6; D gene uncertain. Germline CDR1 reads WNHNN; CDR2 reads SYGVQD (reference sequence). Between the trimmed V and J ends, which lost 0 bases and 1 base, there was a span of 7 bases. This CDR3 has 16 residues. DNA of the CDR3: TGCGCCAGCAGTGAGTCGCCCGGTTCTGGGGCCAACGTCCTGACTTTC. Translation gives CASSESPGSGANVLTF.

This chain links TRBV2 with TRBJ2-7; 7 positions match TRBD1. Germline CDR1 reads SNHLY; CDR2 reads FYNNEI. J lost 3 bases, V lost 7 bases, and 12 bases had no gene match. The CDR3 sequence is 15 residues long. The CDR3 here is CASNTPGTVLYEQYF. The CDR3 DNA is TGTGCCAGCAATACACCCGGGACAGTCCTCTACGAGCAGTACTTC.

The chain recombines TRBV5-5 with TRBJ2-4; 7 nucleotides line up with TRBD2. Trimming removed 4 bases from V and 2 bases from J; junction bases left unmatched: 9. The CDR3 is made up of 16 amino acids. Germline CDR1 reads SGHKS; CDR2 reads YYEKEE (reference sequence). The chain's CDR3 is CASSETPAGTKNIQYF. The CDR3 bases are TGTGCCAGCAGCGAGACCCCAGCGGGGACCAAAAACATTCAGTACTTC.

DNA of the CDR3: TGTGCCAGCAGTTACGAGAGCTCCTATAATTCACCCCTCCACTTT. Protein: CASSYESSYNSPLHF. This chain uses TRBV6-5 with TRBJ1-6; no clear D gene. Trimming removed 2 bases from V and 0 bases from J, with 5 bases in between. Germline CDR1 and CDR2: MNHEY and SVGAGI. This CDR3 is built from 15 residues.

V gene TRBV12-3 or TRBV12-4 combines with J gene TRBJ1-2; D unclear. V was clipped by 6 bases and J by 2 bases, with 7 bases between them. The CDR3 length is 12 residues. The CDR3 nucleotides are TGTGCCAGCAGACAAGCAAACTATGGCTACACCTTC. Amino acids: CASRQANYGYTF.

The chain couples TRBV7-8 to TRBJ2-7; 9 bases fit TRBD2. The length of the CDR3 is 16 residues. V shed 4 bases, J shed 4 bases, and the junction held 11 bases outside the gene matches. CDR1 and CDR2 (germline): SGHVS, FQNEAQ. This CDR3 is CASSWSVSGGGYEQYF. The CDR3 DNA is TGTGCCAGCAGCTGGTCCGTTAGCGGGGGTGGGTACGAGCAGTACTTC.

V usage is TRBV7-9 and J usage is TRBJ1-1, with D hard to call. The CDR3 is made up of 13 amino acids. From germline, CDR1 is SEHNR and CDR2 FQNEAQ (reference sequence). The V end lost 5 bases, the J end lost 5 bases, and 12 bases lay between the germline ends. The CDR3 here is CASSLDRRTEAFF. CDR3 sequence (DNA): TGTGCCAGCAGCCTAGATCGGCGGACTGAAGCTTTCTTT.

The V and J genes are TRBV2 and TRBJ2-4, with TRBD2 identical over 10 bases. The germline V gene encodes CDR1 SNHLY and CDR2 FYNNEI. This CDR3 is built from 18 residues. The junction had 11 bases not matched to a gene; V was cut back by 6 bases and J by 0 bases. This CDR3 reads CASRDLAGVSLAKNIQYF. In DNA, the CDR3 is TGTGCCAGCAGGGACCTAGCGGGGGTTTCTCTAGCCAAAAACATTCAGTACTTC.

The rearrangement joins TRBV19 to TRBJ1-3; 10 bases match TRBD1. This CDR3 comprises 14 residues. V shed 7 bases and J 5 bases; nucleotides not matched to a gene: 5. Germline-derived CDR1 and CDR2 are LNHDA and SQIVND (reference sequence). The CDR3 here is CASTRDRGRNTIYF. CDR3 nucleotides: TGTGCCAGTACTCGGGACAGGGGAAGAAACACCATATATTTT.

V is TRBV6-5 and J is TRBJ1-4; a possible D gene is TRBD1 (6 bases). V dropped 4 bases and J dropped 5 bases, with 11 bases sitting between them. The germline gives CDR1 MNHEY, CDR2 SVGAGI. The CDR3 has 14 amino acids. The CDR3 region is CASSWGRINEKLFF. The DNA for the CDR3 is TGTGCCAGCAGTTGGGGGCGGATAAATGAAAAACTGTTTTTT.

The chain links TRBV4-2 to TRBJ2-3; perhaps TRBD1 as D (6 bases). The CDR3 consists of 17 residues. The V and J ends lost 4 bases and 4 bases respectively, with 21 bases between them. Germline values: CDR1 LGHNA, CDR2 YNFKEQ. The CDR3 DNA is TGTGCCAGCAGCCGCCTTACGGAGAGTGGGGGCGCAGATACGCAGTATTTT. It translates to CASSRLTESGGADTQYF.

This rearrangement joins TRBV5-1 to TRBJ2-7; 10 bases match TRBD2. This CDR3 region has 17 residues. V lost 3 bases, J lost 0 bases, and 9 bases stayed unmatched. Germline V CDR1 and CDR2: SGHRS, YFSETQ. The CDR3 spells CASSSTVSGGTSYEQYF. The CDR3 DNA is TGCGCCAGCAGCTCGACTGTTAGCGGGGGGACCTCCTACGAGCAGTACTTC.

The genes are TRBV29-1 and TRBJ2-2; either TRBD1 or TRBD2 may fit D (5 bases each). Deletions cut 7 bases from V and 6 bases from J, with 12 bases between. Germline CDR1 and CDR2: SQVTM and ANQGSEA. CDR3 length: 12 amino acids. CDR3 DNA sequence: TGCAGCGGGTGGGGGTTCGCCGGGGAGCTGTTTTTT. This translates into CSGWGFAGELFF.

A note on this clone: A read error may produce the germline difference seen at one junction end. The chain couples TRBV11-3 to TRBJ2-5; tentative D call: TRBD1 (5 bases). The CDR3 runs to 16 residues. CDR1 and CDR2 from the germline V gene are SGHNT and YENEEA. CDR3 DNA: TGTGCCAGCAGCCTAGATGGCAGGGAAGGCCAAGAGACCCAGTACTTC. It specifies CASSLDGREGQETQYF.

Only a few counts were recorded for this clone. V usage is TRBV3-1 (or the pseudogene TRBV3-2) and J usage is TRBJ2-7; 7 bases map to TRBD1. This CDR3 has 15 residues. V lost 4 bases to trimming and J lost 0 bases; unmatched junction nucleotides: 6. CDR1 LGHDT and CDR2 YNNKEL come from the germline V gene (reference sequence). This CDR3 is CASSPRDSVSYEQYF. The CDR3 coding sequence is TGTGCCAGCAGCCCCCGGGACAGCGTCTCCTACGAGCAGTACTTC.

The rearrangement uses TRBV5-1 and TRBJ2-5; the match to TRBD2 covers 11 bases. Germline values: CDR1 SGHRS, CDR2 YFSETQ. V trimming: 0 bases; J trimming: 1 base; junction bases outside the gene matches: 2. This CDR3 comprises 16 residues. The DNA of the CDR3 is TGCGCCAGCAGCTTGGTGCTAGCGGGGGGCCAAGAGACCCAGTACTTC. Translated: CASSLVLAGGQETQYF.

CDR3 residues: CASSPGGWNTEAFF. CDR3 DNA sequence: TGTGCCAGCAGCCCCGGGGGGTGGAACACTGAAGCTTTCTTT. This chain uses TRBV5-6 with TRBJ1-1; TRBD1 might be the D (5 bases). This CDR3 comprises 14 residues. Germline loops: CDR1 SGHDT, CDR2 YYEEEE. V was cut by 4 bases and J by 1 base, with 11 bases left in between.

DNA for the CDR3: TGTGCCAGCAGCTTCGCGGGTGGGGAGACCCAGTACTTC. This gives the protein CASSFAGGETQYF. The rearrangement links TRBV9 to TRBJ2-5; D may be TRBD2 (5 bases). The V gene lost 4 bases and the J gene lost 5 bases, with 12 bases spanning the gap. The CDR3 totals 13 residues. CDR1 is SGDLS, CDR2 YYNGEE, per germline. The whole variable domain, remainder taken from reference TRBV9 and TRBJ2-5, is DSGVTQTPKHLITATGQRVTLRCSPRSGDLSVYWYQQSLDQGLQFLIQYYNGEERAKGNILERFSAQQFPDLHSELNLSSLELGDSALYFCASSFAGGETQYFGPGTRLLVL.

The V and J genes are TRBV5-1 and TRBJ1-2; 8 bases line up with TRBD1. The CDR3 is made up of 14 amino acids. Germline assignment: CDR1 SGHRS and CDR2 YFSETQ. V lost 4 bases to trimming and J lost 4 bases; unmatched junction nucleotides: 6. The CDR3 sequence: CASSLTGGSYGYTF. As DNA, the CDR3 is TGCGCCAGCAGCCTAACAGGGGGGAGCTATGGCTACACCTTC. Using reference TRBV5-1 and TRBJ1-2 for the parts outside the CDR3, the full variable domain is KAGVTQTPRYLIKTRGQQVTLSCSPISGHRSVSWYQQTPGQGLQFLFEYFSETQRNKGNFPGRFSGRQFSNSRSEMNVSTLELGDSALYLCASSLTGGSYGYTFGSGTRLTVV.